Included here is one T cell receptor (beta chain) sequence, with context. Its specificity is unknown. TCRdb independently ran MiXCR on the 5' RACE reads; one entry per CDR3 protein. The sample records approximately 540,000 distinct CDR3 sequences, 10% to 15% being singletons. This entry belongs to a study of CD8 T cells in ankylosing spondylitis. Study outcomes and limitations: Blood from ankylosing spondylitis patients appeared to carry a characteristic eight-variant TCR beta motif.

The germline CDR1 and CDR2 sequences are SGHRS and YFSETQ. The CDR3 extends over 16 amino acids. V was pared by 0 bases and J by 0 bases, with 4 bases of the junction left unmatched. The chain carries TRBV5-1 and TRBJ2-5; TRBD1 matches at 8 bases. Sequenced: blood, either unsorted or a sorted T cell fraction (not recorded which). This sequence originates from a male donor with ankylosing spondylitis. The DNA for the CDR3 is TGCGCCAGCAGCTTGGTGGCAGGGGGCAACCAAGAGACCCAGTACTTC. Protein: CASSLVAGGNQETQYF.